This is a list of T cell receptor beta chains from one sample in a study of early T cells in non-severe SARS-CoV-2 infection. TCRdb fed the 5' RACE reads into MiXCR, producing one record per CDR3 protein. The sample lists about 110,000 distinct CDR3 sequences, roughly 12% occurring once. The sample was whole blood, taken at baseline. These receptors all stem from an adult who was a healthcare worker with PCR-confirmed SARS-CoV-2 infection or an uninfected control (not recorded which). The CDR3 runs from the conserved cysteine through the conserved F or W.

CDR3: CASSLIWAGDMNTEAFF
V: TRBV7-9
J: TRBJ1-1

CDR3: CASTLGIGPNTGELFF
V: TRBV19
J: TRBJ2-2

CDR3: CSASLGFEQYF
V: TRBV20-1
J: TRBJ2-7

CDR3: CSVEYGYTF
V: TRBV29-1
J: TRBJ1-2

CDR3: CASSYKWTDLYGYTF
V: TRBV6-5
J: TRBJ1-2

CDR3: CASSPQGEFYEQYF
V: TRBV27
J: TRBJ2-7

CDR3: CASSSGTHATNEKLFF
V: TRBV12-3/TRBV12-4
J: TRBJ1-4

CDR3: CASSQGVSTNEKLFF
V: TRBV4-1
J: TRBJ1-4

CDR3: CASSQSRGQNNQPQHF
V: TRBV3-1
J: TRBJ1-5

CDR3: CASRAGRTYNEQFF
V: TRBV19
J: TRBJ2-1

CDR3: CSARGWTGGESYEQYF
V: TRBV20-1
J: TRBJ2-7

CDR3: CASSFLGDSYEQYF
V: TRBV7-9
J: TRBJ2-7

CDR3: CSASYTGDSNQPQHF
V: TRBV20-1
J: TRBJ1-5

CDR3: CASSLEGSNYGYTF
V: TRBV11-2
J: TRBJ1-2

CDR3: CATSDPSGRAGSEQFF
V: TRBV24-1
J: TRBJ2-1

CDR3: CATAPGLAGNEQFF
V: TRBV28
J: TRBJ2-1

CDR3: CASSWFTDTQYF
V: TRBV5-1
J: TRBJ2-3

CDR3: CSVEGDYGYTF
V: TRBV29-1
J: TRBJ1-2

CDR3: CASSQGYRSYEQYF
V: TRBV3-1
J: TRBJ2-7

CDR3: CASSYPDRGDQPQHF
V: TRBV6-6
J: TRBJ1-5

CDR3: CASRSTWVAEQYF
V: TRBV11-2
J: TRBJ2-7

CDR3: CASSRQGLADNTGELFF
V: TRBV5-4
J: TRBJ2-2

CDR3: CASSLAYSNQPQHF
V: TRBV7-2
J: TRBJ1-5

CDR3: CASSAGTGNEAFF
V: TRBV7-9
J: TRBJ1-1

CDR3: CASRGTFGYGYTF
V: TRBV2
J: TRBJ1-2

CDR3: CASSLTGVVGANPSPLHF
V: TRBV7-3
J: TRBJ1-6

CDR3: CASSSPSLSYGKLFF
V: TRBV7-2
J: TRBJ1-4

CDR3: CSASRTGNSPLHF
V: TRBV20-1
J: TRBJ1-6

CDR3: CASSRAGESPNNSPLHF
V: TRBV6-5
J: TRBJ1-6

CDR3: CASSLVQLTEAFF
V: TRBV5-1
J: TRBJ1-1

CDR3: CAWDLTSGGARDTQYF
V: TRBV30
J: TRBJ2-3

CDR3: CASSESRGVTEAFF
V: TRBV2
J: TRBJ1-1

CDR3: CASSYSDGSAYEQYF
V: TRBV6-6
J: TRBJ2-7

CDR3: CASSGERGPYNSPLHF
V: TRBV4-1
J: TRBJ1-6

CDR3: CASSMAGTAYEQYF
V: TRBV19
J: TRBJ2-7

CDR3: CASSMEKTGPGELFF
V: TRBV19
J: TRBJ2-2

CDR3: CASSPDDPREQYF
V: TRBV19
J: TRBJ2-7

CDR3: CASSTLGARQETQYF
V: TRBV5-1
J: TRBJ2-5

CDR3: CASSGVRQGANEQFF
V: TRBV7-9
J: TRBJ2-1

CDR3: CASSPHKIGGTEAFF
V: TRBV5-1
J: TRBJ1-1

CDR3: CASEGARTGELFF
V: TRBV24-1
J: TRBJ2-2

CDR3: CSARDTGAGTGEPFF
V: TRBV20-1
J: TRBJ2-2

CDR3: CASSSVAGSGNEQFF
V: TRBV11-2
J: TRBJ2-1

CDR3: CVSSEWDPNEKLFF
V: TRBV6-1
J: TRBJ1-4

CDR3: CASSFPGQGHEQYF
V: TRBV7-9
J: TRBJ2-7

CDR3: CASSLWLGSDETQYF
V: TRBV11-2
J: TRBJ2-5

CDR3: CASSLSSGGLSTDTQYF
V: TRBV7-6
J: TRBJ2-3

CDR3: CSASGSGNSPLHF
V: TRBV20-1
J: TRBJ1-6

CDR3: CASSQGSGSYEQFF
V: TRBV3-1
J: TRBJ2-1

CDR3: CASSPPGQGGYEQYF
V: TRBV18
J: TRBJ2-7

CDR3: CASSQVTGSPLHF
V: TRBV14
J: TRBJ1-6

CDR3: CASSYRGSGANVLTF
V: TRBV7-6
J: TRBJ2-6

CDR3: CASSQRDSSATNEKLFF
V: TRBV3-1
J: TRBJ1-4